Listed here are 26 T cell receptor beta chains from one sample, sequenced in a study of post-analysis software for immune sequencing data. Unique molecular identifiers tagged the TCR beta cDNA libraries. TCRdb ran MiXCR on the PCR reads and lists one entry per CDR3 protein. The data show 600,000 to 750,000 distinct CDR3 sequences, with about 60% seen just once and approximately 10% held by the top ten. These receptors have no known antigen. Findings and caveats of the study: Patients had higher frequencies than controls of roughly five TRBV segments, including TRBV5-6, TRBV5-1 and TRBV20-1.

Sequences were obtained from blood. These receptors were taken from a girl between 2 and 10 years old with multiple sclerosis.

The rearrangement joins TRBV28 to TRBJ2-3; D remains ambiguous. Germline V CDR1 and CDR2: MDHEN, SYDVKM. Trimming shortened V by 4 bases and J by 2 bases, and 13 bases separated the two germline ends. This CDR3 has 15 residues. The DNA of the CDR3 is TGTGCCAGCAGTTCCGCCCCAGTCTCCACAGATACGCAGTATTTT. It is translated as CASSSAPVSTDTQYF.

Only a few counts were recorded for this clonotype. The chain recombines TRBV2 with TRBJ2-1, with a possible D match to TRBD1 (5 bases). Germline CDR1 reads SNHLY; CDR2 reads FYNNEI. V shed 4 bases and J shed 7 bases, with 20 bases lying between them. The CDR3 spans 16 residues. The CDR3 DNA sequence: TGTGCCAGCAGTGCATTGGTTCGAGACAGAGGAAATGAGCAGTTCTTC. Residues: CASSALVRDRGNEQFF.

J is TRBJ2-5 and V is TRBV12-3 or TRBV12-4; 7 nucleotides line up with TRBD1. J gave up 2 bases and V 6 bases, and 15 bases lay outside the gene matches. The CDR3 loop spans 17 amino acids. In DNA, the CDR3 is TGTGCCAGCAGACACGGTCGGGACAGTACCCTTCAAGAGACCCAGTACTTC. Amino acid sequence: CASRHGRDSTLQETQYF.

This chain uses TRBV7-3 with TRBJ2-1; 7 bases are shared with TRBD2. Germline V gives CDR1 SGHTA, CDR2 FQGTGA. The V and J ends lost 0 bases and 0 bases, in that order; junction bases with no gene match: 2. CDR3 length: 16 amino acids. The CDR3 here is CASSLTSGYSYNEQFF. DNA for the CDR3: TGTGCCAGCAGCTTAACTAGCGGGTACTCCTACAATGAGCAGTTCTTC.

The chain uses TRBV20-1 and TRBJ1-5; D is uncertain. Between the trimmed V and J ends, which lost 0 bases and 3 bases, there was a span of 12 bases. The CDR3 is made up of 15 amino acids. The germline V gene encodes CDR1 DFQATT and CDR2 SNEGSKA (reference sequence). The CDR3 sequence: CSARDQGRFNQPQHF. CDR3 nucleotide sequence: TGCAGTGCTAGAGATCAAGGCAGGTTCAATCAGCCCCAGCATTTT.

The chain couples TRBV7-2 to TRBJ2-3, with 7 bases matching TRBD2. Looked up from germline, CDR1 is SGHTA and CDR2 is FQGNSA. The CDR3 has 17 amino acids. J was trimmed by 2 bases and V by 4 bases; bases with no gene match: 12. The CDR3 loop is CASSSSLGSGATDTQYF. The DNA of the CDR3 is TGTGCCAGCAGCTCAAGCCTAGGGAGCGGGGCCACAGATACGCAGTATTTT. The full variable domain, in which reference TRBV7-2 and TRBJ2-3 provide the parts outside the CDR3, is GAGVSQSPSNKVTEKGKDVELRCDPISGHTALYWYRQSLGQGLEFLIYFQGNSAPDKSGLPSDRFSAERTGGSVSTLTIQRTQQEDSAVYLCASSSSLGSGATDTQYFGPGTRLTVL.

The gene calls are TRBV7-9 and TRBJ2-4; TRBD1 might be the D (5 bases). Looked up from germline, CDR1 is SEHNR and CDR2 is FQNEAQ (reference sequence). The V end was cut by 1 base, the J end by 1 base, with 5 bases between. This CDR3 contains 14 residues. DNA of the CDR3: TGTGCCAGCAGCTTAGAGGGGGCCAAAAACATTCAGTACTTC. Its translation is CASSLEGAKNIQYF.

The V and J genes are TRBV6-2 or TRBV6-3 and TRBJ2-1; weak D call: TRBD2 (6 bases). The germline gives CDR1 MNHEY, CDR2 SVGEGT. V was cut by 8 bases and J by 4 bases, with 18 bases left in between. The CDR3 totals 15 residues. The CDR3 DNA follows: TGTGCCAGCGGGTTTGTACTAGCTGGTTACAATGAGCAGTTCTTC. It is translated as CASGFVLAGYNEQFF.

The genes are TRBV7-9 and TRBJ2-1; 9 bases map to TRBD1. The junction had 7 bases not matched to a gene; V was cut back by 5 bases and J by 5 bases. This CDR3 comprises 15 residues. Germline CDR1 reads SEHNR; CDR2 reads FQNEAQ (reference sequence). In DNA form, the CDR3 reads TGTGCCAGCAGCAATGGACAGGGGAGTAACAATGAGCAGTTCTTC. Protein: CASSNGQGSNNEQFF.

The rearrangement uses TRBV5-6 and TRBJ1-6, with 7 bases fitting TRBD1. After removal of 0 bases from V and 5 bases from J, the junction contained 2 bases not matched to a gene. The CDR3 runs to 15 residues. Germline V gives CDR1 SGHDT, CDR2 YYEEEE. CDR3 coding DNA: TGTGCCAGCAGCTTGGGACAGGGTGATAATTCACCCCTCCACTTT. This gives the protein CASSLGQGDNSPLHF. The full variable domain, with the rest looked up from reference TRBV5-6 and TRBJ1-6, is DAGVTQSPTHLIKTRGQQVTLRCSPKSGHDTVSWYQQALGQGPQFIFQYYEEEERQRGNFPDRFSGHQFPNYSSELNVNALLLGDSALYLCASSLGQGDNSPLHFGNGTRLTVT.

This chain joins TRBV6-5 and TRBJ2-1; 11 nucleotides align to TRBD2. In germline, CDR1 is MNHEY, CDR2 SVGAGI. CDR3 length: 14 amino acids. J lost 10 bases, V lost 4 bases, and 6 bases had no gene match. The CDR3 coding sequence is TGTGCCAGCAGTTTAGCGGGGGGGAAATGGGAGCAGTTCTTC. This sequence encodes CASSLAGGKWEQFF.

This clonotype occurred once. V gene TRBV4-3 combines with J gene TRBJ2-5; 7 bases match TRBD1. This CDR3 contains 17 residues. Germline CDR1 LGHNA, CDR2 YSLEER. V shed 0 bases and J 7 bases; nucleotides not matched to a gene: 14. CDR3 sequence (DNA): TGCGCCAGCAGCCAAGATTTTACCCGGGACAGCGTCGGGACCCAGTACTTC. Translating it yields CASSQDFTRDSVGTQYF.

The J gene is TRBJ2-4, the V gene TRBV12-3 or TRBV12-4, with D perhaps matching TRBD1 (5 bases). The CDR3 has 13 residues. V shed 3 bases and J shed 3 bases, with 6 bases lying between them. For the CDR3, the DNA is TGTGCCAGCAGTTTGACAGACAAAAACATTCAGTACTTC. Its protein is CASSLTDKNIQYF.

J is TRBJ2-3 and V is TRBV27, with no clear D. V shed 10 bases and J shed 4 bases, with 9 bases lying between them. Germline V gives CDR1 MNHEY, CDR2 SMNVEV (reference sequence). CDR3 length: 11 residues. In DNA, the CDR3 is TGTGCCACTAAGAAGGCAGATACGCAGTATTTT. Translated, it gives CATKKADTQYF.

In its sample, this clonotype was seen a few times. This sequence joins TRBV15 and TRBJ2-7; D ambiguous. Between the trimmed V and J ends, which lost 0 bases and 5 bases, there was a span of 11 bases. The CDR3 contains 14 residues. The V gene's germline CDR1 is LNHNV and CDR2 YYDKDF (reference sequence). CDR3 DNA sequence: TGTGCCACCAGCAGAGAAGCGTCTCCTCACGAGCAGTACTTC. It specifies CATSREASPHEQYF.

The chain couples TRBV9 to TRBJ2-5; possible D gene TRBD2, 5 bases. The germline V and J ends were trimmed by 4 bases and 5 bases, with 15 bases remaining between them. Germline loops: CDR1 SGDLS, CDR2 YYNGEE. This CDR3 region has 14 residues. The CDR3 bases are TGTGCCAGCAGCCCCCGGCCTAGCTATGAGACCCAGTACTTC. It specifies CASSPRPSYETQYF.

V and J are TRBV20-1 and TRBJ2-1, with TRBD1 as a possible D gene (6 bases). Trimming cost V 0 bases and J 3 bases, with 15 bases left between them. Germline assignment: CDR1 DFQATT and CDR2 SNEGSKA (reference sequence). This CDR3 is built from 16 residues. This chain's CDR3 is CSARDRPGVIYNEQFF. The CDR3, as DNA: TGCAGTGCTAGAGATCGGCCAGGGGTCATCTACAATGAGCAGTTCTTC.

The chain carries TRBV20-1 and TRBJ2-1; 12 positions agree with TRBD2. J gave up 8 bases and V 4 bases, and 6 bases lay outside the gene matches. This CDR3 comprises 14 residues. From germline, CDR1 is DFQATT and CDR2 SNEGSKA (reference sequence). DNA for the CDR3: TGCAGTGCTAAGACTAGCGGGAGAGGGTATGAGCAGTTCTTC. Its protein is CSAKTSGRGYEQFF.

This chain joins TRBV7-2 and TRBJ1-6, with TRBD1 identical over 8 bases. The CDR3 extends over 18 amino acids. After removal of 5 bases from V and 3 bases from J, the junction contained 12 bases not matched to a gene. Germline V CDR1 and CDR2: SGHTA, FQGNSA. CDR3 coding DNA: TGTGCCAGCAGCCAGGGTCCCGGGACAGGTCGCTATAATTCACCCCTCCACTTT. This translates into CASSQGPGTGRYNSPLHF.

There are a few counts of this clonotype. The rearrangement uses TRBV6-5 and TRBJ2-3, with 7 bases aligning to TRBD1. V was clipped by 6 bases and J by 6 bases; unmatched bases: 9. The CDR3 spans 14 residues. Germline V gives CDR1 MNHEY, CDR2 SVGAGI. The CDR3 bases are TGTGCCAGCAGACCCCCTACAGGGGAGGATACGCAGTATTTT. Translated: CASRPPTGEDTQYF.

The rearrangement joins TRBV7-2 to TRBJ2-3; D ambiguous. Trimming removed 1 base at V and 4 bases at J, with 9 bases between. CDR1 and CDR2 from the germline V gene are SGHTA and FQGNSA. The CDR3 consists of 14 residues. DNA of the CDR3: TGTGCCAGCAGCTTAGGTCACGCAGCAGATACGCAGTATTTT. The encoded protein is CASSLGHAADTQYF.

In this sample, this clonotype turned up a few times. The chain employs TRBV4-3 and TRBJ2-1; unclear D gene. The germline V gene encodes CDR1 LGHNA and CDR2 YSLEER. This CDR3 region has 15 residues. The germline V and J ends were trimmed by 1 base and 7 bases, with 14 bases remaining between them. CDR3 protein: CASSQVVNLGNEQFF. For the CDR3, the DNA is TGCGCCAGCAGCCAAGTCGTCAACCTGGGAAATGAGCAGTTCTTC.

This clonotype was counted between two and nine times. The chain is built from TRBV11-3 and TRBJ1-1; maybe TRBD1 (5 bases). The CDR3 runs to 14 residues. V lost 4 bases, J lost 5 bases, and 14 bases lay in between. Germline CDR1 and CDR2: SGHNT and YENEEA. The CDR3 is CASSSRGARTEAFF. CDR3 nucleotides: TGTGCCAGCAGCTCCCGGGGCGCGCGGACTGAAGCTTTCTTT. Looking up the rest from reference TRBV11-3 and TRBJ1-1 gives the full variable domain: EAGVVQSPRYKIIEKKQPVAFWCNPISGHNTLYWYLQNLGQGPELLIRYENEEAVDDSQLPKDRFSAERLKGVDSTLKIQPAELGDSAVYLCASSSRGARTEAFFGQGTRLTVV.

This clonotype has just a few counts. This chain joins TRBV5-1 and TRBJ2-7, with a possible D match to TRBD2 (5 bases). In germline, CDR1 is SGHRS, CDR2 YFSETQ. The ends were cut back, 4 bases at V and 7 bases at J, with 18 bases in the middle. This CDR3 is built from 14 residues. The DNA of the CDR3 is TGCGCCAGCAGCCCAACCTCCCGGGATTTGGAGCAGTACTTC. Encoded protein: CASSPTSRDLEQYF.

In this sample, this clonotype turned up a few times. This rearrangement joins TRBV11-1 to TRBJ2-5; no clear D gene. The germline gives CDR1 SGHAT, CDR2 FQDESV (reference sequence). The CDR3 runs to 15 residues. Trimming pared 5 bases from V and 1 base from J, leaving 14 bases between. CDR3 residues: CASSLTVSSQETQYF. The CDR3 bases are TGTGCCAGCAGCCTAACGGTATCGAGCCAAGAGACCCAGTACTTC.

The chain couples TRBV25-1 to TRBJ1-2; 9 bases are a match to TRBD1. Germline CDR1 is MGHDK and CDR2 is SYGVNS. The V gene end was trimmed by 3 bases and the J gene end by 4 bases; junction bases not matched to a gene: 6. The CDR3 has 15 residues. CDR3 sequence reads: CASSDPGQGSYGYTF. The CDR3 nucleotides are TGTGCCAGCAGTGACCCGGGACAGGGAAGCTATGGCTACACCTTC.